The present T cell receptor beta chain was sequenced within a study of blood T cells in healthy people across ages. The germline V gene encodes CDR1 SGHRS and CDR2 YFSETQ. The J segment lost 5 bases and the V segment lost 4 bases, leaving 8 bases of the junction unmatched. The CDR3 is 14 residues long. The authors ran a second PCR of roughly 7 to 11 cycles using a sample-barcoded 5' primer and a J-beta primer mix. TCRdb analysed the 5' RACE reads with MiXCR anew, one entry per CDR3 protein. This table has roughly 800,000 distinct CDR3 sequences, 58% appearing once. The rearrangement uses TRBV5-1 and TRBJ1-2; TRBD1 matches at 7 bases. This sequence originates from a young man in good health. Sequenced sample: blood. The CDR3 DNA follows: TGCGCCAGCAGCGGAGGGGGCGGCCTTTATGGCTACACCTTC. As protein: CASSGGGGLYGYTF. Full variable domain (rest looked up from reference TRBV5-1 and TRBJ1-2): KAGVTQTPRYLIKTRGQQVTLSCSPISGHRSVSWYQQTPGQGLQFLFEYFSETQRNKGNFPGRFSGRQFSNSRSEMNVSTLELGDSALYLCASSGGGGLYGYTFGSGTRLTVV.